This passage covers 5 T cell receptor beta chains from one sample sequenced in a study of blood T cell repertoires in COVID-19. Repertoires were generated with immunoSEQ multiplex PCR, while TCRdb's copy carries only in-frame clones and drops some. The table includes 100,000 to 120,000 clones, nearly 90% detected once. What was sequenced was peripheral blood. The receptors were gathered from a human donor in a cohort sampled during active COVID-19.

The V and J genes are TRBV21-1 and TRBJ2-7; TRBD1, the table's D call, was not compared with the DNA. TRBV21-1 is a pseudogene segment. The CDR3 consists of 19 residues. CDR3 residues: CASSKVSTLSGQGGHEQYF. Here the CDR3 DNA reads TGTGCCAGCAGCAAAGTGTCTACCTTGTCGGGACAGGGGGGCCACGAGCAGTACTTC.

V usage is TRBV7-2 and J usage is TRBJ2-3; 11 nucleotides align to TRBD2. CDR3 length: 17 residues. V trimming: 1 base; J trimming: 2 bases; junction bases outside the gene matches: 5. Germline V gene sequence: CDR1 SGHTA, CDR2 FQGNSA. The CDR3 spells CASSLVLAGANTDTQYF. DNA for the CDR3: TGTGCCAGCAGCTTAGTACTAGCGGGGGCAAACACAGATACGCAGTATTTT.

CDR3 DNA sequence: TGTGCCAGCAGCGTGGAGAACCGAGAGACCCAGTACTTC. Translating it yields CASSVENRETQYF. This chain joins TRBV9 and TRBJ2-5; no firm D call. Trimming stripped 2 bases from V and 4 bases from J, with 9 bases between. Germline V gene data show CDR1 as SGDLS and CDR2 as YYNGEE. The CDR3 is 13 amino acids.

This clone was found once. V and J are TRBV28 and TRBJ1-2; D is possibly TRBD1 (6 bases). The CDR3 totals 16 residues. The V end lost 6 bases, the J end lost 5 bases, and 22 bases lay between the germline ends. In germline, CDR1 is MDHEN, CDR2 SYDVKM. The CDR3 bases are TGTGCCAGCAGCCCCCCTCCAGGGGTAGAAGGGTATGGCTACACCTTC. It codes for CASSPPPGVEGYGYTF.

The J gene is TRBJ2-3, the V gene TRBV6-1; D perhaps matches TRBD2 (6 bases). Germline values: CDR1 MNHNS, CDR2 SASEGT. The length of the CDR3 is 14 residues. V was pared by 3 bases and J by 5 bases, with 12 bases between. The CDR3 nucleotides read TGTGCCAGCAGTGAGTGGGGGGTTGAAGATACGCAGTATTTT. This gives the protein CASSEWGVEDTQYF.